The 27 T cell receptor beta chains reported below all come from one sample, sequenced in a study of response to subunit inactivated influenza vaccine. TCRdb independently ran MiXCR on the RT-PCR reads; one entry per CDR3 protein. The sample lists about half a million distinct CDR3 sequences; less than 10% were seen once. Here the sequenced sample was PBMCs from blood, taken less than 30 months after vaccination. The origin of the receptors is a man aged 50 to 69 who received an inactivated influenza vaccine.

In its sample, this clonotype was seen many times. The V gene is TRBV7-6, the J gene TRBJ2-1, with TRBD2 matching over 8 bases. The CDR3 totals 14 residues. V shed 5 bases, J shed 4 bases, and the junction held 4 bases outside the gene matches. CDR1 SGHVS and CDR2 FNYEAQ come from the germline V gene. The CDR3 nucleotides are TGTGCCAGCAGCGCGGGGGGAGCATACAATGAGCAGTTCTTC. This sequence encodes CASSAGGAYNEQFF.

Details on this clonotype: At one of its ends the junction is not consistent with the germline gene, which may arise from a read error. The V call is TRBV20-1, the J call TRBJ2-1; either TRBD1 or TRBD2 may supply D (5 bases each). Per the germline V gene, CDR1 is DFQATT and CDR2 is SNEGSKA (reference sequence). This CDR3 spans 16 amino acids. CDR3 loop: CCARGPGPVNHNEQFF. CDR3 DNA sequence: TGCTGTGCTAGAGGTCCGGGACCAGTCAATCACAATGAGCAGTTCTTC.

CDR3 in amino acids: CASSVALDTQYF. CDR3 sequence (DNA): TGTGCCAGCAGCGTAGCTTTGGATACGCAGTATTTT. The rearrangement links TRBV9 to TRBJ2-3; no firm D call. Trimming took off 0 bases at V and 6 bases at J, with 5 bases between the two ends. Germline V CDR1 and CDR2: SGDLS, YYNGEE. This CDR3 comprises 12 residues.

This clonotype was seen only a few times. V and J are TRBV12-3 or TRBV12-4 and TRBJ2-4; D remains ambiguous. This CDR3 is 13 amino acids long. V lost 7 bases to trimming and J lost 8 bases, with 15 bases between them. The CDR3 protein is CASTPLGMDIQYF. The CDR3 region has the DNA TGTGCCAGCACCCCCCTGGGTATGGACATTCAGTACTTC.

This clonotype was recorded a few times. The chain employs TRBV18 and TRBJ2-1, with D possibly being TRBD1 (5 bases). Germline V lookup: CDR1 KGHSH, CDR2 LQKENI. The CDR3 is made up of 13 amino acids. Trimming cost V 5 bases and J 5 bases, with 10 bases left between them. CDR3 sequence: CASSLVRDNEQFF. The CDR3 DNA sequence: TGTGCCAGCTCATTAGTCAGGGACAATGAGCAGTTCTTC.

Ten or more counts support this clonotype. The chain joins TRBV5-1 to TRBJ2-4, with 9 bases aligning to TRBD1. V gave up 4 bases and J gave up 9 bases; unmatched junction bases: 11. CDR1 SGHRS and CDR2 YFSETQ come from the germline V gene. The length of the CDR3 is 15 residues. CDR3 protein: CASSPGQGSLVIQYF. CDR3 in DNA: TGCGCCAGCAGCCCGGGACAGGGATCCTTGGTCATTCAGTACTTC.

This clonotype was found many times. The V call is TRBV4-3, the J call TRBJ1-1; unclear D gene. Between the trimmed V and J ends, which lost 0 bases and 3 bases, there was a span of 11 bases. There are 15 residues in the CDR3. Per germline, CDR1 LGHNA and CDR2 YSLEER. CDR3 residues: CASSQDSAGYTEAFF. The DNA of the CDR3 is TGCGCCAGCAGCCAAGATTCCGCAGGCTACACTGAAGCTTTCTTT.

This clonotype was counted a single time. The chain uses TRBV18 and TRBJ2-7, with a tentative D call TRBD2 (6 bases). This CDR3 contains 12 residues. CDR1 and CDR2 from the germline V gene are KGHSH and LQKENI. V dropped 4 bases and J dropped 8 bases, with 12 bases sitting between them. CDR3 protein: CASSRGTLKQYF. The CDR3 bases are TGTGCCAGCTCACGGGGGACTCTCAAGCAGTACTTC. Filled out from reference TRBV18 and TRBJ2-7, the complete variable domain reads NAGVMQNPRHLVRRRGQEARLRCSPMKGHSHVYWYRQLPEEGLKFMVYLQKENIIDESGMPKERFSAEFPKEGPSILRIQQVVRGDSAAYFCASSRGTLKQYFGPGTRLTVT.

The chain links TRBV6-4 to TRBJ2-3; unclear D gene. The CDR3 covers 12 residues. Germline V CDR1 and CDR2: MRHNA, SNTAGT. V was trimmed by 3 bases and J by 6 bases, leaving 7 bases between them. CDR3 loop: CASSEQRDTQYF. The CDR3 nucleotides read TGTGCCAGCAGTGAACAAAGGGATACGCAGTATTTT.

The rearrangement links TRBV12-3 or TRBV12-4 to TRBJ2-5; 10 bases are a match to TRBD2. Trimming removed 5 bases from V and 5 bases from J; junction bases left unmatched: 5. This CDR3 spans 14 amino acids. In DNA, the CDR3 is TGTGCCAGCAGTAGTAGCGGGAGGTTGGAGACCCAGTACTTC. Its translation is CASSSSGRLETQYF.

This clonotype came up many times. The rearrangement uses TRBV12-3 or TRBV12-4 and TRBJ2-3; D is undetermined. The CDR3 runs 14 residues. V gave up 6 bases and J gave up 0 bases, with 10 bases separating them. The CDR3, as DNA: TGTGCCAGCAGCGGACGGATGAGCACAGATACGCAGTATTTT. It encodes CASSGRMSTDTQYF.

This chain links TRBV4-1 with TRBJ1-5, with unresolved D. There are 15 residues in the CDR3. Germline CDR1 MGHRA, CDR2 YSYEKL. The germline V and J ends were trimmed by 0 bases and 0 bases, with 6 bases remaining between them. In DNA form, the CDR3 reads TGCGCCAGCAGCCAAGATGACAATAGCAATCAGCCCCAGCATTTT. It yields the protein CASSQDDNSNQPQHF.

Comment on this clonotype: Its ends do not fully match the called genes, so a read error is possible. The chain links TRBV7-3 to TRBJ2-1; D could derive from TRBD1 or TRBD2 (5 bases each). The V gene's germline CDR1 is SGHTA and CDR2 FQGTGA. The CDR3 covers 15 residues. The CDR3 nucleotides read TGTGCCAGCAGCAAAGGGACGGTGACCTACAATGTGCAGTTCTTC. It specifies CASSKGTVTYNVQFF.

This clonotype has a count of ten or more. The chain is built from TRBV4-1 and TRBJ2-1; 8 positions agree with TRBD2. Unmatched junction bases numbered 7, after V lost 8 bases and J lost 7 bases. From germline, CDR1 is MGHRA and CDR2 YSYEKL. This CDR3 spans 13 amino acids. CDR3: CASGRGEGNEQFF. CDR3 DNA sequence: TGCGCCAGCGGGCGGGGGGAGGGGAATGAGCAGTTCTTC.

In this sample, this clonotype turned up a few times. This chain joins TRBV7-2 and TRBJ1-6, with 7 bases matching TRBD1. The V gene's germline CDR1 is SGHTA and CDR2 FQGNSA. V trimming: 0 bases; J trimming: 14 bases; junction bases outside the gene matches: 7. The length of the CDR3 is 14 residues. CDR3 residues: CASSLAQTGKTLHF. The CDR3 DNA follows: TGTGCCAGCAGCTTAGCTCAGACAGGGAAAACCCTCCACTTT.

This clonotype has ten or more counts. The rearrangement joins TRBV20-1 to TRBJ2-3; D is perhaps TRBD1 (6 bases). The V gene lost 1 base and the J gene lost 6 bases, with 17 bases spanning the gap. The CDR3 is 15 residues long. Germline CDR1 DFQATT, CDR2 SNEGSKA (reference sequence). The CDR3 sequence is CSARALGAALDTQYF. The CDR3 DNA sequence: TGCAGTGCTAGAGCTCTGGGGGCCGCTCTGGATACGCAGTATTTT.

This rearrangement joins TRBV21-1 to TRBJ2-4; the D segment call TRBD1 is taken from the table without a DNA check. TRBV21-1 is deemed a pseudogene. The CDR3 extends over 17 amino acids. The CDR3 loop is CASSALRGKLAKNIQYF. CDR3 DNA: TGTGCCAGCAGCGCCCTAAGGGGGAAATTAGCCAAAAACATTCAGTACTTC.

V usage is TRBV3-1 and J usage is TRBJ1-1; D perhaps matches TRBD1 (6 bases). Trimming took 4 bases from V and 0 from J, leaving 12 bases between them. The CDR3 has 15 amino acids. Germline-derived CDR1 and CDR2 are LGHDT and YNNKEL (reference sequence). The CDR3 loop reads CASSRRQAMNTEAFF. The CDR3 DNA is TGTGCCAGCAGCCGACGACAGGCGATGAACACTGAAGCTTTCTTT. The full variable domain, rest sourced from reference TRBV3-1 and TRBJ1-1, is DTAVSQTPKYLVTQMGNDKSIKCEQNLGHDTMYWYKQDSKKFLKIMFSYNNKELIINETVPNRFSPKSPDKAHLNLHINSLELGDSAVYFCASSRRQAMNTEAFFGQGTRLTVV.

This chain joins TRBV3-1 and TRBJ2-1; D gene uncertain. CDR1 LGHDT and CDR2 YNNKEL come from the germline V gene (reference sequence). This CDR3 contains 11 residues. Trimming shortened V by 1 base and J by 13 bases, and 8 bases separated the two germline ends. CDR3 nucleotides: TGTGCCAGCAGCCAAGGCCGAAATCAGTTCTTC. This sequence encodes CASSQGRNQFF.

This clonotype was observed a few times. This chain uses TRBV10-3 with TRBJ2-3; TRBD2 aligns across 8 bases. V was pared by 0 bases and J by 1 base, with 3 bases of the junction left unmatched. Germline-derived CDR1 and CDR2 are ENHRY and SYGVKD. The CDR3 covers 16 residues. The CDR3 DNA reads TGTGCCATCAGTGAGTCGCTGCGGGGGGGCACAGATACGCAGTATTTT. Its translation: CAISESLRGGTDTQYF.

This clonotype was seen a handful of times. The genes are TRBV18 and TRBJ2-7; weak D call: TRBD1 (6 bases). From germline, CDR1 is KGHSH and CDR2 LQKENI. The V gene lost 3 bases and the J gene lost 5 bases, with 17 bases spanning the gap. The CDR3 sequence is 15 residues long. The CDR3 here is CASSPPGQPLHEQYF. CDR3 nucleotides: TGTGCCAGCTCACCCCCCGGACAGCCGCTCCACGAGCAGTACTTC.

This clonotype was recorded a few times. The genes are TRBV20-1 and TRBJ2-7, with D tentatively TRBD1 or TRBD2 (5 bases each). CDR1 and CDR2 from the germline V gene are DFQATT and SNEGSKA (reference sequence). The CDR3 consists of 13 residues. V lost 6 bases and J 5 bases, leaving 17 bases between the germline ends. As DNA, the CDR3 is TGCAGTGCCACCCCCCCGGGACGGGACGAGCAGTACTTC. Its protein product is CSATPPGRDEQYF.

This clonotype was found a few times. This chain uses TRBV9 with TRBJ2-7; 7 bases map to TRBD1. V shed 3 bases and J 0 bases; nucleotides not matched to a gene: 6. The CDR3 is 15 amino acids. Germline CDR1 and CDR2: SGDLS and YYNGEE. CDR3 region: CASSEGQSSSYEQYF. CDR3 DNA: TGTGCCAGCAGCGAGGGACAGTCGAGCTCCTACGAGCAGTACTTC.

This chain links TRBV4-3 with TRBJ1-4; D is unclear. Germline CDR1 and CDR2: LGHNA and YSLEER. Trimming took off 0 bases at V and 0 bases at J, with 11 bases between the two ends. The CDR3 loop spans 17 amino acids. In nucleotides, the CDR3 is TGCGCCAGCAGCCAAGATCTAACAGCAGCAACTAATGAAAAACTGTTTTTT. It translates to CASSQDLTAATNEKLFF.

This chain links TRBV7-2 with TRBJ2-1; D is possibly TRBD1 (6 bases). The CDR3 is 14 amino acids. Germline CDR1 reads SGHTA; CDR2 reads FQGNSA. The V and J ends lost 4 bases and 10 bases respectively, with 17 bases between them. This CDR3 reads CASSSPTGPFEQFF. The DNA for the CDR3 is TGTGCCAGCAGCTCCCCGACAGGCCCCTTCGAGCAGTTCTTC.

The sample holds many counts of this clonotype. This chain links TRBV5-1 with TRBJ2-1; D unclear. The CDR3 runs 15 residues. V lost 0 bases and J lost 0, with 7 bases in between. CDR1 and CDR2 (germline): SGHRS, YFSETQ. Here the CDR3 DNA reads TGCGCCAGCAGCTTGGGTTCGAGCTCCTACAATGAGCAGTTCTTC. Amino acid sequence: CASSLGSSSYNEQFF.

This clonotype was counted at least ten times. This chain connects TRBV12-3 or TRBV12-4 to TRBJ1-2; TRBD1 agrees at 8 bases. The CDR3 length is 16 residues. V was pared by 5 bases and J by 4 bases, with 12 bases of the junction left unmatched. In DNA, the CDR3 is TGTGCCAGCAGTCCAATTCGGACAGGGACGAGCTATGGCTACACCTTC. It is translated as CASSPIRTGTSYGYTF.